Presented here are 3 T cell receptor beta chains from one specimen sequenced in a study of blood T cells in healthy people across ages. A second PCR of 7 to 11 cycles used a sample-barcoded 5' primer and a J-beta primer mix. In TCRdb, the 5' RACE reads were re-called with MiXCR into one record per CDR3 protein. The sample lists about 1.6 million distinct CDR3 sequences; around 35% were seen once. The sample was blood. Receptors were obtained from a woman in her 30s in good health.

As concerns this clonotype: Sequence at one end of the junction differs from germline and may be a read error. The chain links TRBV12-3 or TRBV12-4 to TRBJ2-1; D may be TRBD1 (6 bases). CDR3 length equals 13 residues. CDR3 sequence reads: CASSLKQGTERFF. CDR3 in DNA: TGTGCCAGCAGTCTTAAACAGGGAACTGAGCGGTTCTTC.

This sequence joins TRBV29-1 and TRBJ1-5; D is perhaps TRBD1 (5 bases). CDR1 and CDR2 (germline): SQVTM, ANQGSEA. V was shortened by 0 bases and J by 5 bases, with 8 bases between the two germline ends. The CDR3 has 13 amino acids. DNA of the CDR3: TGCAGCGTTGAAGAGACAGTCGATCAGCCCCAGCATTTT. It is translated as CSVEETVDQPQHF.

This clonotype has a handful of counts. The chain uses TRBV2 and TRBJ2-1; 9 positions match TRBD2. CDR1 and CDR2 (germline): SNHLY, FYNNEI. The ends lost 0 bases at V and 5 bases at J; junction bases unmatched: 8. The CDR3 is 17 residues long. CDR3 residues: CASSEALSGSSDNEQFF. The CDR3 DNA follows: TGTGCCAGCAGTGAAGCGCTTAGCGGGAGTAGTGACAATGAGCAGTTCTTC.